A selection of T cell receptor beta chains follows, all from one sample in a study of cytomegalovirus exposure and HLA in healthy donors. This table comes from immunoSEQ multiplex PCR, and its TCRdb copy is limited to in-frame clones, with some not included. The table records roughly 76,000 clones, over 85% of them present only once. Sequences were obtained from PBMCs. The receptors stem from a young man in good health and CMV-seropositive. CDR3s leave out the opening cysteine and the closing phenylalanine or tryptophan. Rows may omit the clone size; those that give it use once, few, many or a size class.

size	V	J	CDR3
.	TRBV6-5	TRBJ2-7	ASFQPGGSYEQY
once	TRBV27	TRBJ2-1	ASSSRGNSAAYNEQF
.	TRBV5-4	TRBJ2-1	ASRRTSGSGNEQF
.	TRBV28	TRBJ2-7	ASSLGGRNEQY
.	TRBV5-1	TRBJ2-5	ASSLGGSQETQY
once	TRBV11-2	TRBJ2-3	ASSPLGGPGRLAGDTQY
.	TRBV5-1	TRBJ2-1	ASSLAETGGYNEQF
.	TRBV6-1	TRBJ1-5	ASSEGTIEVGPQH
.	TRBV6-5	TRBJ1-2	ATRRLTNYGYT
.	TRBV15	TRBJ2-1	ATSRDGGGDNEQF
once	TRBV7-3	TRBJ1-5	ASSLARYQPQH
.	TRBV10-3	TRBJ2-2	AISFAGGPTGELF
.	TRBV30	TRBJ1-1	VWGTGRTEAF
.	TRBV18	TRBJ2-5	ASSPTAAGITQETQY
.	TRBV28	TRBJ2-7	ASSLTGVEQY
few	TRBV5-8	TRBJ2-2	ASSLAGLAGYDTGELF
.	TRBV5-8	TRBJ2-7	ASREDRSSYEQY
.	TRBV5-1	TRBJ1-2	ASSSQTGQYGYT
.	TRBV28	TRBJ1-3	ASSLDRAGNTIY
once	TRBV6-4	TRBJ2-1	ASSESTSGDYNEQF
.	TRBV5-6	TRBJ1-1	ASSWELNEAF
.	TRBV7-9	TRBJ1-2	ASSPGIGNGGYT
once	TRBV27	TRBJ1-2	ASSLSAGGRYGYT
.	TRBV10-3	TRBJ2-4	AISDTSGPSEGIQY
.	TRBV18	TRBJ1-1	ASSPALRGADTEAF
few	TRBV5-5	TRBJ1-1	ASSLQVSMNTEAF
.	TRBV7-9	TRBJ1-1	ASSLGREGAF
.	TRBV30	TRBJ2-7	AWSPGLAVHEQY
.	TRBV25-1	TRBJ2-7	ASSESTRGRYEQY